This T cell receptor beta chain was recovered during a study of T cell responses to AZD1222 COVID-19 vaccine. For this clone: Its target is not known.

Study observations and caveats: White British people made up most donors, females outnumbered males, and clonal diversity was possibly underestimated. Compared with day 0, the breadth and depth of the Spike-specific TCR repertoire rose significantly after two doses of AZD1222.

Trimming cost V 0 bases and J 3 bases, with 13 bases left between them. This CDR3 region has 15 residues. Germline CDR1 is SGDLS and CDR2 is YYNGEE. Sequenced by immunoSEQ multiplex PCR; TCRdb stores in-frame clones only, minus some. The table shows 150,000 or so clones, with about 90% occurring only once. The sample in question was peripheral blood, obtained on day 0 of AZD1222 vaccination. The chain is built from TRBV9 and TRBJ2-7, with D possibly TRBD1 on 6 matching bases. This clonotype was sampled from an adult in good health. CDR3 residues: CASSVGDTINYEQYF. CDR3 nucleotide sequence: TGTGCCAGCAGCGTAGGGGACACCATCAACTACGAGCAGTACTTC.